The rows below give T cell receptor beta chains drawn from one sample of a study of CD8 T cells in Susac syndrome. One entry per CDR3 protein, called by TCRdb with MiXCR from the immunoSEQ multiplex PCR reads. The sample lists roughly 190,000 distinct CDR3 sequences; 90% to 95% were seen once. The sample consisted of CD4+ T cells from PBMCs. These receptors all stem from a human donor in good health. Each CDR3 is given with its conserved first and last residue. The D gene is left open where the match is weak. The size field is filled for only some rows; it gives once, few, many or a size class.

j_gene	abundance	d_gene	v_gene	CDR3aa	CDR3nt
TRBJ1-3	few	TRBD1	TRBV3-1	CASSQTGVRNTIYF	TGTGCCAGCAGCCAAACAGGGGTGAGAAACACCATATATTTT
TRBJ2-1	NA	NA	TRBV29-1	CSVKSGGGVWNEQFF	TGCAGCGTCAAATCCGGGGGTGGGGTGTGGAATGAGCAGTTCTTC
TRBJ1-5	NA	TRBD1	TRBV29-1	CSVGQGGEPQHF	TGCAGCGTTGGACAGGGAGGGGAGCCCCAGCATTTT
TRBJ1-2	NA	NA	TRBV2	CAIQGFGDMTYTF	TGTGCCATCCAGGGGTTTGGGGACATGACCTACACCTTC
TRBJ1-2	NA	NA	TRBV6-1	CASRRAQIYGYTF	TGTGCCAGCCGCAGAGCCCAAATCTATGGCTACACCTTC
TRBJ2-2	once	NA	TRBV7-2	CASTVTGELFF	TGTGCCAGCACCGTTACCGGGGAGCTGTTTTTT
TRBJ1-3	NA	NA	TRBV27	CASSPLVGNTIYF	TGTGCCAGCAGTCCCCTAGTCGGAAACACCATATATTTT
TRBJ2-3	NA	TRBD1	TRBV20-1	CSAPRRDRRADTQYF	TGCAGTGCTCCTCGAAGGGACAGGAGGGCAGATACGCAGTATTTT
TRBJ2-2	NA	TRBD2	TRBV6-5	CASSYLAGVITGELFF	TGTGCCAGCAGTTACCTAGCGGGGGTCATTACCGGGGAGCTGTTTTTT
TRBJ1-5	once	NA	TRBV2	CASEGPTGNQPQHF	TGTGCCAGCGAGGGGCCAACAGGCAATCAGCCCCAGCATTTT
TRBJ2-5	NA	TRBD1	TRBV5-1	CASSLGDSKETQYF	TGCGCCAGCAGCTTGGGGGACAGTAAAGAGACCCAGTACTTC
TRBJ2-5	NA	NA	TRBV6-2/TRBV6-3	CASSPPGETQYF	TGTGCCAGCAGTCCCCCCGGGGAGACCCAGTACTTC
TRBJ2-2	NA	TRBD2	TRBV29-1	CSAATSGGTIQTGELFF	TGCAGCGCCGCGACTAGCGGGGGGACTATTCAAACCGGGGAGCTGTTTTTT
TRBJ2-3	NA	TRBD2	TRBV29-1	CSVAWGGGDTQYF	TGCAGCGTCGCTTGGGGGGGAGGCGATACGCAGTATTTT
TRBJ2-5	NA	NA	TRBV7-2	CASSLGSAGIETQYF	TGTGCCAGCAGCCTCGGGTCGGCGGGGATAGAGACCCAGTACTTC
TRBJ1-4	NA	NA	TRBV11-2	CASSPSATANEKLFF	TGTGCCAGCAGCCCCTCGGCGACGGCTAATGAAAAACTGTTTTTT